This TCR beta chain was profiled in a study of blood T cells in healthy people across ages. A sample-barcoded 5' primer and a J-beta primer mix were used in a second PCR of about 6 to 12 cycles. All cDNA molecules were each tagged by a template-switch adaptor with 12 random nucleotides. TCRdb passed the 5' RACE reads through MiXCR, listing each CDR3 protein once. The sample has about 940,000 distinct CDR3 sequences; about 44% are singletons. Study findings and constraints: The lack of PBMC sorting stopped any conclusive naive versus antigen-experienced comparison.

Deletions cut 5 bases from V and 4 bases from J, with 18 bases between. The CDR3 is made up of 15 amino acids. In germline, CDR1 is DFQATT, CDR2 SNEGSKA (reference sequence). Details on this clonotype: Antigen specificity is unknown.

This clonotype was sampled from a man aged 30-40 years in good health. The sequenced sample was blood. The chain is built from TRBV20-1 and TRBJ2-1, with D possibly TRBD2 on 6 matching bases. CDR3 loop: CSASGAVAVYNEQFF. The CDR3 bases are TGCAGTGCTTCCGGGGCGGTAGCGGTATACAATGAGCAGTTCTTC.